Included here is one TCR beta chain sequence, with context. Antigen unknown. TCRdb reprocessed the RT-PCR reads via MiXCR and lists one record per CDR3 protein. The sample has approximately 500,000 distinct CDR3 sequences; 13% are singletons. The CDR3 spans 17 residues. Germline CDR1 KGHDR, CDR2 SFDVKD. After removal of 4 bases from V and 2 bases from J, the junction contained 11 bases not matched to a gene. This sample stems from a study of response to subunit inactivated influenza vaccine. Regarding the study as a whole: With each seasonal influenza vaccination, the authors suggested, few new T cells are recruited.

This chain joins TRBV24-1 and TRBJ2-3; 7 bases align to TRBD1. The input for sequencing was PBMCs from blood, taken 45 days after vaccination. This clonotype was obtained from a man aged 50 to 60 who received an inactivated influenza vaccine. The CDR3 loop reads CATSEPYRGENTDTQYF. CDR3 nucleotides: TGTGCCACCAGTGAACCCTACAGGGGCGAAAACACAGATACGCAGTATTTT.